The sequence of this TCR beta chain was determined in a study of blood T cell repertoires in COVID-19. Methods used by the authors: Cell counts per sample came from amplifying reference gene primers. TCRdb's copy holds only in-frame clones and misses some; the assay was immunoSEQ multiplex PCR. V, J and clone size are those of that table, while D and trimming were read from the DNA. This sample carries over 85,000 clones, around 93% of them seen once, and the ten largest clones take around 2.5%. In germline, CDR1 is SGHRS, CDR2 YFSETQ. Trimming cost V 2 bases and J 0 bases; bases outside gene matches: 4. This CDR3 region has 16 residues.

The sequencing sample was made of peripheral blood. This chain connects TRBV5-1 to TRBJ2-2; 7 bases are shared with TRBD2. This clonotype originated in a human donor with active COVID-19. The donor label of this sample is uncertain. CDR3 protein: CASSFSGTTNTGELFF. The CDR3 DNA reads TGCGCCAGCAGCTTTTCCGGGACTACGAACACCGGGGAGCTGTTTTTT.